A selection of T cell receptor beta chains follows, all from one sample in a study of shared clonotypes between healthy human individuals. The table came from immunoSEQ multiplex PCR; TCRdb's copy has only in-frame clones and leaves some out. The data show about half a million clones, approximately 71% seen once. Sequencing used PBMCs. These receptors originate from a woman aged 40 to 50 in good health. Some clones in this sample may be carry-over from other donors' samples. Both conserved end residues are part of each CDR3. A D gene is named only where the DNA matches it firmly. The size field is filled for only some rows; it gives once, few, many or a size class.

j_gene: TRBJ2-7
d_gene: -
abundance: -
v_gene: TRBV6-1
CDR3nt: TGTGCCAGCAGTGACGACCTTGTTGGGTACTTC
CDR3aa: CASSDDLVGYF

j_gene: TRBJ2-2
d_gene: -
abundance: -
v_gene: TRBV6-5
CDR3nt: TGTGCCAGCAGTTATCTCAGTCGGTCCGGGGAGCTGTTTTTT
CDR3aa: CASSYLSRSGELFF

j_gene: TRBJ2-7
d_gene: -
abundance: once
v_gene: TRBV10-2
CDR3nt: TGCGCCAGCAGTGTCCTCCGGGGGACTGTCTCCTACGAGCAGTACTTC
CDR3aa: CASSVLRGTVSYEQYF

j_gene: TRBJ2-1
d_gene: -
abundance: -
v_gene: TRBV7-9
CDR3nt: TGTGCCAGCAGCTTAGGTGGGAGTCCCTACAATGAGCAGTTCTTC
CDR3aa: CASSLGGSPYNEQFF

j_gene: TRBJ1-4
d_gene: -
abundance: -
v_gene: TRBV28
CDR3nt: TGTGCCAGCAGTTTTGTGGGAGAGAGGATCGGAAGTATTGGAAAACTGTTTTTT
CDR3aa: CASSFVGERIGSIGKLFF

j_gene: TRBJ2-2
d_gene: -
abundance: -
v_gene: TRBV30
CDR3nt: TGTGCCTGGAGTCCTACCGGGACCGGGGAGCTGTTTTTT
CDR3aa: CAWSPTGTGELFF

j_gene: TRBJ2-5
d_gene: TRBD2
abundance: -
v_gene: TRBV30
CDR3nt: TGTGCCTGGAGTGTACGAGCGGGAGCCGGTGAGCAGTACTTC
CDR3aa: CAWSVRAGAGEQYF

j_gene: TRBJ2-1
d_gene: -
abundance: -
v_gene: TRBV27
CDR3nt: TGTGCCAGCAGTTGGCTCCGTACCCTAGACGACAATGAGCAGTTCTTC
CDR3aa: CASSWLRTLDDNEQFF

j_gene: TRBJ2-1
d_gene: TRBD1
abundance: -
v_gene: TRBV18
CDR3nt: TGTGCCAGCTCTAAAGAGACAGGGACGCGGAATGAGCAGTTCTTC
CDR3aa: CASSKETGTRNEQFF

j_gene: TRBJ2-5
d_gene: TRBD2
abundance: -
v_gene: TRBV9
CDR3nt: TGTGCCAGCAGCGTAGCTGCCGCGACTAGCGGGGAGACCCAGTACTTC
CDR3aa: CASSVAAATSGETQYF

j_gene: TRBJ2-3
d_gene: -
abundance: -
v_gene: TRBV5-1
CDR3nt: TGCGCCAGCAGCTTGGGGGCAGGGAAGGAAAATACGCAGTATTTT
CDR3aa: CASSLGAGKENTQYF

j_gene: TRBJ1-5
d_gene: TRBD1
abundance: -
v_gene: TRBV28
CDR3nt: TGTGCCAGCAGTCCCCCGGGACAGGGGAATCAGCCCCAGCATTTT
CDR3aa: CASSPPGQGNQPQHF

j_gene: TRBJ2-7
d_gene: TRBD2
abundance: few
v_gene: TRBV18
CDR3nt: TGTGCCAGCTCACCTTTCCTGACTAGCGGGAAGAGCCGTTCGGGCGAGCAGTACTTC
CDR3aa: CASSPFLTSGKSRSGEQYF

j_gene: TRBJ2-3
d_gene: -
abundance: -
v_gene: TRBV28
CDR3nt: TGTGCCAGCAGAGAGGCCAGGGTAACCGATACGCAGTATTTT
CDR3aa: CASREARVTDTQYF

j_gene: TRBJ2-7
d_gene: TRBD2
abundance: many
v_gene: TRBV5-6
CDR3nt: TGTGCCAGCAGCTTCGGGACTAGCGCTCTATCCGAGCAGTACTTC
CDR3aa: CASSFGTSALSEQYF

j_gene: TRBJ2-7
d_gene: -
abundance: -
v_gene: TRBV18
CDR3nt: TGTGCCAGCTCACCAACAATTCGGGACTACGAGCAGTACTTC
CDR3aa: CASSPTIRDYEQYF

j_gene: TRBJ1-3
d_gene: TRBD1
abundance: -
v_gene: TRBV6-5
CDR3nt: TGTGCCAGCAGACAAGGGACAGGGTCTGGAAACACCATATATTTT
CDR3aa: CASRQGTGSGNTIYF

j_gene: TRBJ1-2
d_gene: -
abundance: -
v_gene: TRBV5-6
CDR3nt: TGTGCCAGCAGGGGACGGGGAATTTATGGCTACACCTTC
CDR3aa: CASRGRGIYGYTF

j_gene: TRBJ2-3
d_gene: TRBD2
abundance: -
v_gene: TRBV7-9
CDR3nt: TGTGCCACCCCGCCTAGCGGGGGACCAGATACGCAGTATTTT
CDR3aa: CATPPSGGPDTQYF

j_gene: TRBJ2-3
d_gene: -
abundance: -
v_gene: TRBV11-2
CDR3nt: TGTGCCAGCAGCTTTTTAGGCGGAACTAGCACAGATACGCAGTATTTT
CDR3aa: CASSFLGGTSTDTQYF

j_gene: TRBJ2-7
d_gene: -
abundance: -
v_gene: TRBV7-9
CDR3nt: TGTGCCAGCAGCTTAGATGGGTCCGCCGAGCAGTACTTC
CDR3aa: CASSLDGSAEQYF

j_gene: TRBJ2-1
d_gene: -
abundance: -
v_gene: TRBV19
CDR3nt: TGTGCCAGTAGTATTTGGGGGCAGTATGAGCAGTTCTTC
CDR3aa: CASSIWGQYEQFF

j_gene: TRBJ2-7
d_gene: -
abundance: -
v_gene: TRBV30
CDR3nt: TGTGCCTCCCCCGGGCCTTTAAACGAGCAGTACTTC
CDR3aa: CASPGPLNEQYF

j_gene: TRBJ2-1
d_gene: TRBD2
abundance: once
v_gene: TRBV9
CDR3nt: TGCGCCAGCAGCGGGAGCCCCTACAATGAGCAGTTCTTC
CDR3aa: CASSGSPYNEQFF

j_gene: TRBJ1-2
d_gene: -
abundance: few
v_gene: TRBV10-3
CDR3nt: TGTGCCATCAGTGAAATCGGGGGGCCTAACTATGGCTACACCTTC
CDR3aa: CAISEIGGPNYGYTF

j_gene: TRBJ1-5
d_gene: TRBD1
abundance: -
v_gene: TRBV25-1
CDR3nt: TGTGCCAGCAGTGAATGGGACAGGCCCCGGAGCAATCAGCCCCAGCATTTT
CDR3aa: CASSEWDRPRSNQPQHF

j_gene: TRBJ2-1
d_gene: TRBD2
abundance: many
v_gene: TRBV9
CDR3nt: TGTGCCAGCAGCACGGGGACTAGCGGGAGAGGGGGGTACAATGAGCAGTTCTTC
CDR3aa: CASSTGTSGRGGYNEQFF

j_gene: TRBJ2-7
d_gene: -
abundance: many
v_gene: TRBV7-2
CDR3nt: TGTGCCAGCAGCGTCACCAGGTGGGCTTCAAGGTCCTACGAGCAGTACTTC
CDR3aa: CASSVTRWASRSYEQYF

j_gene: TRBJ1-3
d_gene: -
abundance: -
v_gene: TRBV30
CDR3nt: TGTGCCTGGAGTGTTCGGGGGGCGCGTGGAAACACCATATATTTT
CDR3aa: CAWSVRGARGNTIYF

j_gene: TRBJ2-5
d_gene: -
abundance: many
v_gene: TRBV7-2
CDR3nt: TGTGCCAGCAGCTTATGGCTGGAGACCCAGTACTTC
CDR3aa: CASSLWLETQYF

j_gene: TRBJ2-5
d_gene: -
abundance: -
v_gene: TRBV7-9
CDR3nt: TGTGCCAGCAGCTTAAGCCGGACGAGGGAGCAGTACTTC
CDR3aa: CASSLSRTREQYF

j_gene: TRBJ2-3
d_gene: TRBD1
abundance: -
v_gene: TRBV27
CDR3nt: TGTGCCAGCAGTACAGACAGGGTACATACGCAGTATTTT
CDR3aa: CASSTDRVHTQYF

j_gene: TRBJ1-1
d_gene: -
abundance: -
v_gene: TRBV5-1
CDR3nt: TGCGCCAGCAGCTTCGGGAAGGACACTGAAGCTTTCTTT
CDR3aa: CASSFGKDTEAFF

j_gene: TRBJ1-1
d_gene: -
abundance: -
v_gene: TRBV2
CDR3nt: TGTGCCAGCAGCCAGGGGTACACTGAAGCTTTCTTT
CDR3aa: CASSQGYTEAFF

j_gene: TRBJ2-7
d_gene: -
abundance: -
v_gene: TRBV5-5
CDR3nt: TGTGCCAGCAGGTCCCGGGATCAATCCTACGAGCAGTACTTC
CDR3aa: CASRSRDQSYEQYF

j_gene: TRBJ2-1
d_gene: -
abundance: -
v_gene: TRBV7-8
CDR3nt: TGTGCCAGCAGCTTAGCAGGTAGATACAATGAGCAGTTCTTC
CDR3aa: CASSLAGRYNEQFF

j_gene: TRBJ2-7
d_gene: TRBD2
abundance: many
v_gene: TRBV5-4
CDR3nt: TGTGCCAGCAGCTCCCCGACTAGCGGCAGGGACGAGCAGTACTTC
CDR3aa: CASSSPTSGRDEQYF

j_gene: TRBJ2-2
d_gene: -
abundance: -
v_gene: TRBV7-2
CDR3nt: TGTGCCAGCAGCTTAAGGCAGGGGATCACCGGGGAGCTGTTTTTT
CDR3aa: CASSLRQGITGELFF

j_gene: TRBJ2-2
d_gene: -
abundance: -
v_gene: TRBV30
CDR3nt: TGTGCCTGGAATGGCGGTCTAGCGAGGGACACCGGGGAGCTGTTTTTT
CDR3aa: CAWNGGLARDTGELFF

j_gene: TRBJ2-1
d_gene: TRBD2
abundance: -
v_gene: TRBV6-4
CDR3nt: TGTGCCAGCAGTGTAGCTAGCGGGGACTACAATGAGCAGTTCTTC
CDR3aa: CASSVASGDYNEQFF

j_gene: TRBJ1-4
d_gene: -
abundance: -
v_gene: TRBV28
CDR3nt: TGTGCCATTAGAGGTAATGAAAAACTGTTTTTT
CDR3aa: CAIRGNEKLFF

j_gene: TRBJ2-7
d_gene: -
abundance: -
v_gene: TRBV2
CDR3nt: TGTGCCAGCAGTGCCTCGGGGGAGGGGGGAATCCACGAGCAGTACTTC
CDR3aa: CASSASGEGGIHEQYF

j_gene: TRBJ2-2
d_gene: TRBD2
abundance: -
v_gene: TRBV29-1
CDR3nt: TGCAGCGTCCACCCCCGGGGGGGGACGGGGGGCGGGGAGCTGTTTTTT
CDR3aa: CSVHPRGGTGGGELFF

j_gene: TRBJ2-3
d_gene: -
abundance: -
v_gene: TRBV2
CDR3nt: TGTGCCAGCGCGGGCGGGGGCACAGATACGCAGTATTTT
CDR3aa: CASAGGGTDTQYF

j_gene: TRBJ1-1
d_gene: -
abundance: many
v_gene: TRBV28
CDR3nt: TGTGCCAGCAGTTCACTAGGGGAGGGCACTGAAGCTTTCTTT
CDR3aa: CASSSLGEGTEAFF

j_gene: TRBJ2-7
d_gene: TRBD1
abundance: -
v_gene: TRBV5-6
CDR3nt: TGTGCCAGCAGCAAGGACAGGGGGCAGTACGAGCAGTACTTC
CDR3aa: CASSKDRGQYEQYF

j_gene: TRBJ1-1
d_gene: -
abundance: -
v_gene: TRBV30
CDR3nt: TGTGCCTGGAGTGCCACAGTTGAAGCTTTCTTT
CDR3aa: CAWSATVEAFF

j_gene: TRBJ2-7
d_gene: -
abundance: -
v_gene: TRBV30
CDR3nt: TGTGCCTGGACCCCGAGGGGGGGATCCTACGAGCAGTACTTC
CDR3aa: CAWTPRGGSYEQYF

j_gene: TRBJ2-5
d_gene: -
abundance: -
v_gene: TRBV7-9
CDR3nt: TGTGCCACCCTACCGGGACGGGGGGAGACCCAGTACTTC
CDR3aa: CATLPGRGETQYF

j_gene: TRBJ1-1
d_gene: -
abundance: -
v_gene: TRBV7-9
CDR3nt: TGTGCCAGCAGCTCCTTATGGGGTGAAGCTTTCTTT
CDR3aa: CASSSLWGEAFF

j_gene: TRBJ1-4
d_gene: -
abundance: -
v_gene: TRBV15
CDR3nt: TGTGCCACCAGCATGGACTTCCCTGAAAAACTGTTTTTT
CDR3aa: CATSMDFPEKLFF